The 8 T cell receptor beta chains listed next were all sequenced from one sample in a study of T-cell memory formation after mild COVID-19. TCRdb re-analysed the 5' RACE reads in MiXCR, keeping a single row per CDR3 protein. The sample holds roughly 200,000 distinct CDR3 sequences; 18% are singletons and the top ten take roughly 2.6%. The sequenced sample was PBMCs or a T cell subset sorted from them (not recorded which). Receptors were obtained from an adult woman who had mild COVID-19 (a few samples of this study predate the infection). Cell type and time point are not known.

The CDR3 nucleotides read TGTGCCACCACAGACAGTCTCTACGAGCAGTACTTC. Translation: CATTDSLYEQYF. The chain is built from TRBV2 and TRBJ2-7; TRBD1 is a possible D gene (5 bases). CDR1 and CDR2 (germline): SNHLY, FYNNEI. Trimming left V 10 bases short and J 3 bases short, with 13 bases between. CDR3 size: 12 residues.

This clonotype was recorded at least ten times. The CDR3 bases are TGTGCCAGTAGTATAGCCAAGGGTTCGGGAGACCATCGGTCCAATGAGCAGTTCTTC. Encoded protein: CASSIAKGSGDHRSNEQFF. This chain joins TRBV19 and TRBJ2-1, with a tentative D call TRBD2 (6 bases). The length of the CDR3 is 19 residues. V lost 1 base, J lost 6 bases, and 25 bases lay in between. Germline values: CDR1 LNHDA, CDR2 SQIVND (reference sequence).

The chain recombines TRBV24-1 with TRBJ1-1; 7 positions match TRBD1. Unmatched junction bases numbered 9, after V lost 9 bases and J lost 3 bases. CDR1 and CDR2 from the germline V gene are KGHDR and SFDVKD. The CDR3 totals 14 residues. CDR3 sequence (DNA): TGTGCCACCTCTTTAGGGGGCGTGGACACTGAAGCTTTCTTT. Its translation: CATSLGGVDTEAFF.

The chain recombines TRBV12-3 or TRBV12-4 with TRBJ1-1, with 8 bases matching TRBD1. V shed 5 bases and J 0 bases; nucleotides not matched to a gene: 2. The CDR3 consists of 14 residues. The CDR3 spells CASSAQGVNTEAFF. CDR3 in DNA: TGTGCCAGCAGTGCACAGGGGGTGAACACTGAAGCTTTCTTT.

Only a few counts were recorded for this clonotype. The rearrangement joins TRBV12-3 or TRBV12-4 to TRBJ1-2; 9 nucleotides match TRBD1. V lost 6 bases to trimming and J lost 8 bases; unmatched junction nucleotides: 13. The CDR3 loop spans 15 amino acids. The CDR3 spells CASRDAGTGHRGYTF. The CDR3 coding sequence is TGTGCCAGCAGGGACGCCGGGACAGGGCATAGAGGCTACACCTTC.

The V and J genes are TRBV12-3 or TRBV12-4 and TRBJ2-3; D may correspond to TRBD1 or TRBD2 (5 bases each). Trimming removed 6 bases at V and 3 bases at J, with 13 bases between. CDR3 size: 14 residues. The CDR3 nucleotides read TGTGCCAGCAGAGCAGGGAGAAGGACAGATACGCAGTATTTT. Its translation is CASRAGRRTDTQYF.

For the CDR3, the DNA is TGTGCCAGCCTAAAATTCGGGGGTCATCAAGAGACCCAGTACTTC. Its translation is CASLKFGGHQETQYF. J is TRBJ2-5 and V is TRBV6-2 or TRBV6-3; D is possibly TRBD2 (6 bases). V was clipped by 8 bases and J by 2 bases, with 18 bases between them. The CDR3 sequence is 15 residues long. CDR1 MNHEY and CDR2 SVGEGT come from the germline V gene.

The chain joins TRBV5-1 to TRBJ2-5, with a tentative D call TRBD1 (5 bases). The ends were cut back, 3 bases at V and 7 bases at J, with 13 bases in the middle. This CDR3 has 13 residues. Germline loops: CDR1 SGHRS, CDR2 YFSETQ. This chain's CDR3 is CASSSDAQGTQYF. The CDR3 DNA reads TGCGCCAGCAGCTCGGACGCCCAGGGGACCCAGTACTTC. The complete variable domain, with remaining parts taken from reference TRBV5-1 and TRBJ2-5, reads KAGVTQTPRYLIKTRGQQVTLSCSPISGHRSVSWYQQTPGQGLQFLFEYFSETQRNKGNFPGRFSGRQFSNSRSEMNVSTLELGDSALYLCASSSDAQGTQYFGPGTRLLVL.